This TCR beta chain was observed in a study of neurological immune-mediated disorders. This clonotype was observed at least ten times. For the unsorted libraries, 2 million PBMCs stored at -80 C served as input. With 10-nucleotide random UMIs included, cDNA was synthesized by 5'RACE. TCRdb passed the 5' RACE reads through MiXCR, listing each CDR3 protein once. The sample shows tens of thousands of distinct CDR3 sequences, 10% of them seen only once. This CDR3 spans 14 amino acids. Germline V CDR1 and CDR2: SGHRS, YFSETQ. V lost 0 bases, J lost 2 bases, and 1 base stayed unmatched. This receptor was obtained from a man in his forties in good health. The sample consisted of PBMCs. This chain joins TRBV5-1 and TRBJ1-2; TRBD1 aligns across 7 bases. The chain's CDR3 is CASSLDRGNYGYTF. The CDR3 nucleotides are TGCGCCAGCAGCTTGGACAGGGGAAACTATGGCTACACCTTC.